This T cell receptor beta chain originates from a study of cytomegalovirus exposure and HLA in healthy donors. With 60 Vbeta and 13 Jbeta primers, the PCR was carried out. The protocol was immunoSEQ multiplex PCR, while the TCRdb copy is restricted to in-frame clones and leaves out a portion. The data contain 75,000 to 95,000 clones, roughly four fifths of them singletons. The CDR3 totals 15 residues. Germline values: CDR1 SNHLY, CDR2 FYNNEI. With V trimmed by 4 bases and J by 3 bases, 3 bases remained unmatched. In nominal health when sampled, donors likely had unrecorded immune exposures nonetheless. Points on this clone: The antigen is not known.

Study-wide findings and caveats: Donor immune exposure was known only as CMV serostatus. When a later analysis was performed, an Asian-associated ancestry cluster reportedly had fewer N-insertions than the approximately 680-donor mean.

The receptor was derived from a woman younger than 35 in good health and CMV-seropositive. Sequenced sample: PBMCs. V gene TRBV2 combines with J gene TRBJ1-5, with 10 bases lining up with TRBD1. The CDR3, as DNA: TGTGCCAGCAGTGTCGGGACAGGGGCCAATCAGCCCCAGCATTTT. It yields the protein CASSVGTGANQPQHF.